These 4 T cell receptor beta chains originate from one sample sequenced in a study of T cell responses to AZD1222 COVID-19 vaccine. Sequencing was performed with immunoSEQ multiplex PCR; in TCRdb, only in-frame clones are kept and a portion is missing. The sample has roughly 93,000 clones, 80% to 90% seen once; the top ten hold approximately 6.8%. The sample here was peripheral blood, taken on day 0 of AZD1222 vaccination. These receptors were collected from an adult in good health.

V usage is TRBV21-1 and J usage is TRBJ1-6; the table's TRBD1 call for D was not verified on the DNA. TRBV21-1 is listed as a pseudogene. The CDR3 is made up of 20 amino acids. The CDR3 DNA is TGTGCCAGCAGCAAAGTCTCCAGGACAGGGCTACCTTTCAATAATTCACCCCTCCACTTT. Translation gives CASSKVSRTGLPFNNSPLHF.

The chain recombines TRBV3-1 (or the pseudogene TRBV3-2) with TRBJ2-3, with 7 bases fitting TRBD2. CDR1 and CDR2 (germline): LGHDT, YNNKEL (reference sequence). The CDR3 totals 18 residues. The J segment lost 0 bases and the V segment lost 1 base, leaving 10 bases of the junction unmatched. CDR3 amino acids: CASSQVGKTSVSTDTQYF. The CDR3 region has the DNA TGTGCCAGCAGCCAAGTGGGTAAAACTAGCGTAAGCACAGATACGCAGTATTTT.

This clone was detected only once. The chain couples TRBV5-1 to TRBJ1-4; D is unclear. Trimming cost V 0 bases and J 7 bases, with 16 bases left between them. Germline V lookup: CDR1 SGHRS, CDR2 YFSETQ. The CDR3 has 16 amino acids. CDR3 loop: CASSLGAGEMGEKLFF. CDR3 nucleotides: TGCGCCAGCAGCTTGGGAGCCGGGGAGATGGGTGAAAAACTGTTTTTT.

The chain couples TRBV18 to TRBJ2-5, with 8 bases lining up with TRBD1. V dropped 0 bases and J dropped 4; count of bases not matched to a gene: 1. This CDR3 region has 14 residues. Germline values: CDR1 KGHSH, CDR2 LQKENI. The CDR3 sequence: CASSPPTGAETQYF. As DNA, the CDR3 is TGTGCCAGCTCACCACCGACAGGGGCAGAGACCCAGTACTTC.